This is a list of T cell receptor beta chains from one sample in a study of siplizumab effects on memory and regulatory T cells. Sequencing used immunoSEQ multiplex PCR; TCRdb keeps in-frame clones, though not all of them. Among some 15,000 clones listed, around 49% were seen once. The antigens of these receptors remain unknown. The sample was CFSE-low (dividing) CD4+ T cells sorted from an allogeneic mixed lymphocyte reaction. These receptors originate from a human donor in good health; the cells came from an allogeneic mixed lymphocyte reaction. Each CDR3 is given with its conserved first and last residue. A D gene is named only where the DNA matches it firmly. Clone size, where shown, is once, few, many, or a class for clones that have expanded.

v_gene,d_gene,abundance,j_gene,CDR3nt,CDR3aa
TRBV2,NA,NA,TRBJ2-5,TGTGCCAGCAGTGTTCGGTGGGAGACCCAGTACTTC,CASSVRWETQYF
TRBV5-1,NA,NA,TRBJ2-7,TGCGCCAGCAGGCTCGATTACGAGCAGTACTTC,CASRLDYEQYF
TRBV11-3,NA,NA,TRBJ2-2,TGTGCCAGCAGCCGCCCGGGGGCCGGGGAGCTGTTTTTT,CASSRPGAGELFF
TRBV9,NA,NA,TRBJ2-5,TGTGCCAGCAGCGCCCGGGACCTTCAAGAGACCCAGTACTTC,CASSARDLQETQYF
TRBV6-1,NA,NA,TRBJ2-6,TGTGCCAGCAGTGACCACACGAAACCGATAGCTGGGGCCAACGTCCTGACTTTC,CASSDHTKPIAGANVLTF
TRBV19,NA,medium-sized,TRBJ2-2,TGTGCCAGTAGGAAGGTCACGAACACCGGGGAGCTGTTTTTT,CASRKVTNTGELFF
TRBV18,TRBD1,NA,TRBJ1-5,TGTGCCAGCTCGTCACAGGGGAGGCAGCCCCAGCATTTT,CASSSQGRQPQHF
TRBV7-8,NA,few,TRBJ2-4,TGTGCCAGCAGCTTAGACAGGAAGAACATTCAGTACTTC,CASSLDRKNIQYF
TRBV5-4,NA,NA,TRBJ1-5,TGTGCCAGCAGCTTGGGGGGACGAAATCAGCCCCAGCATTTT,CASSLGGRNQPQHF
TRBV7-2,NA,NA,TRBJ2-7,TGTGCCAGCAGCTTTGGCCCGGGGGAAGGGCAGTACTTC,CASSFGPGEGQYF
TRBV25-1,NA,few,TRBJ1-2,TGTGCCAGCAGTGAATATATGGGGGAAAGCTACACCTTC,CASSEYMGESYTF
TRBV19,TRBD2,medium-sized,TRBJ2-4,TGTGCCAGGCAAAGCGGGGTAGCCAAAAACATTCAGTACTTC,CARQSGVAKNIQYF
TRBV27,NA,few,TRBJ1-1,TGTGCCAGCAGTTTACAGGGTTTGAACACTGAAGCTTTCTTT,CASSLQGLNTEAFF
TRBV7-3,NA,few,TRBJ2-2,TGTGCCAGCAGCTTACTCGGTGGGGTTAGCTCGGCCGGGGAGCTGTTTTTT,CASSLLGGVSSAGELFF
TRBV10-2,TRBD1,few,TRBJ2-1,TGCGCCAGCAGTGACCCGAGACAGGGTCAAAATGAGCAGTTCTTC,CASSDPRQGQNEQFF
TRBV5-4,NA,NA,TRBJ1-1,TGTGCCAGCAGCTTCGACAGGAACACTGAAGCTTTCTTT,CASSFDRNTEAFF
TRBV18,NA,medium-sized,TRBJ1-1,TGTGCCAGCTCACGGTCCCAGGCGGCTGGTGAAGCTTTCTTT,CASSRSQAAGEAFF
TRBV18,TRBD2,NA,TRBJ2-7,TGTGCCAGCTCACCTCGGACTAGCGGGAGCTCCTACGAGCAGTACTTC,CASSPRTSGSSYEQYF
TRBV11-3,TRBD1,NA,TRBJ1-1,TGTGCCAGCAGCTTACTGACAGGGGGCAACACTGAAGCTTTCTTT,CASSLLTGGNTEAFF
TRBV7-8,TRBD2,few,TRBJ2-5,TGTGCCAGCTCCGCTAGCGGGGGGGCCAAGACCCAGTACTTC,CASSASGGAKTQYF
TRBV30,NA,NA,TRBJ2-1,TGTGCCTGGAGCCTCCTCCCTCAAGAGCAGTTCTTC,CAWSLLPQEQFF
TRBV6-6,TRBD1,NA,TRBJ1-2,TGTGCCAGCAGTTACTCGGCAGGGGGCAACTATGGCTACACCTTC,CASSYSAGGNYGYTF
TRBV5-4,TRBD1,few,TRBJ1-2,TGTGCCAGCAGCTGGCCGCCGGGACAGGACTATGGCTACACCTTC,CASSWPPGQDYGYTF
TRBV27,TRBD1,NA,TRBJ1-1,TGTGCCAGCAGTTCCCGGTTGACAGGGCCCATGAACACTGAAGCTTTCTTT,CASSSRLTGPMNTEAFF
TRBV5-8,NA,NA,TRBJ2-5,TGTGCCAGCAGCCCCGGGGATGGCGGTTACCAAGAGACCCAGTACTTC,CASSPGDGGYQETQYF
TRBV9,NA,NA,TRBJ1-2,TGTGCCAGCAGCGGAGGTTTTTATGGCTACACCTTC,CASSGGFYGYTF
TRBV28,NA,medium-sized,TRBJ1-2,TGTGCCAGCAGTTCCCATTCCGACGGCTACACCTTC,CASSSHSDGYTF
TRBV19,NA,few,TRBJ1-5,TGTGCCAGCGGGGGGAGAGGCAATCAGCCCCAGCATTTT,CASGGRGNQPQHF